The 11 T cell receptor beta chains given below trace back to one sample, sequenced in a study of breast tumors, draining lymph nodes, adjacent tissues. Axillary draining lymph nodes of breast cancer patients supplied the node samples. TCRdb independently ran MiXCR on the multiplex PCR reads; one entry per CDR3 protein. The top ten hold around 1.5% of the sample, which has under 250,000 distinct CDR3 sequences, roughly 32% seen once. Sequences were obtained from axillary lymph node tissue. These receptors all come from a female donor with breast cancer. Some clones in this sample may be carry-over from other donors' samples.

The chain recombines TRBV18 with TRBJ2-3; a weak D match, TRBD2 (6 bases). V lost 5 bases to trimming and J lost 0 bases, with 12 bases between them. This CDR3 comprises 15 residues. In germline, CDR1 is KGHSH, CDR2 LQKENI. The CDR3 region has the DNA TGTGCCAGCTCATTCCTTAGCGGAAGCACAGATACGCAGTATTTT. Its protein is CASSFLSGSTDTQYF.

This clonotype was counted a single time. This chain joins TRBV7-2 and TRBJ2-5, with D perhaps assigned TRBD1 or TRBD2 (5 bases each). V dropped 4 bases and J dropped 1 base, with 16 bases sitting between them. The length of the CDR3 is 16 residues. Per the germline V gene, CDR1 is SGHTA and CDR2 is FQGNSA. The CDR3 DNA follows: TGTGCCAGCAGCTCGTGGGGGATCGGGACCCAAGAGACCCAGTACTTC. It codes for CASSSWGIGTQETQYF.

This chain's CDR3 is CASSLRNRGPNSGANVLTF. DNA of the CDR3: TGTGCCAGCAGCTTAAGGAACAGGGGGCCGAACTCTGGGGCCAACGTCCTGACTTTC. The genes are TRBV7-2 and TRBJ2-6, with 9 bases lining up with TRBD1. Germline CDR1 is SGHTA and CDR2 is FQGNSA. The CDR3 contains 19 residues. The V segment lost 2 bases and the J segment 0 bases; nucleotides outside the gene matches: 8.

This clonotype has more than one count but fewer than ten. A much larger clone sits a single nucleotide away, making a read error possible. The V gene is TRBV5-1, the J gene TRBJ2-5; 9 bases are a match to TRBD2. CDR3 length: 16 amino acids. CDR1 and CDR2 (germline): SGHRS, YFSETQ. V lost 7 bases and J lost 4; bases outside the gene matches: 14. The chain's CDR3 is CASCPFSGSIRETQYF. CDR3 in DNA: TGCGCCAGCTGCCCTTTTAGCGGGAGTATCAGAGAGACCCAGTACTTC.

In this sample, this clonotype turned up many times. The rearrangement links TRBV28 to TRBJ2-5; TRBD1 matches 7 bases. The germline gives CDR1 MDHEN, CDR2 SYDVKM. Trimming removed 3 bases from V and 3 bases from J; junction bases left unmatched: 7. The CDR3 length is 15 residues. The CDR3 protein is CASSFTGEGEETQYF. CDR3 sequence (DNA): TGTGCCAGCAGTTTTACAGGGGAAGGGGAAGAGACCCAGTACTTC.

On this clonotype: This may be a read error: a much more frequent sequence differs by one nucleotide. The chain uses TRBV19 and TRBJ2-1; TRBD2 aligns across 16 bases. This CDR3 spans 18 amino acids. Germline CDR1 is LNHDA and CDR2 is SQIVND (reference sequence). CDR3 amino acids: CASSITGLAGGLYNEPFF. CDR3 coding DNA: TGTGCCAGTAGTATCACGGGACTAGCGGGAGGGCTCTACAATGAGCCGTTCTTC.

Note on this clonotype: At one end the junction does not follow the germline gene, possibly because of a read error. The V call is TRBV15, the J call TRBJ1-2; D is undetermined. CDR1 and CDR2 from the germline V gene are LNHNV and YYDKDF (reference sequence). The CDR3 extends over 15 amino acids. The DNA of the CDR3 is TGTGCCACCAGCAGCTCCCAGAGGTCTAACTATGGCTACACATTC. It codes for CATSSSQRSNYGYTF.

This clonotype was recorded many times. This sequence joins TRBV29-1 and TRBJ1-3, with D unclear. With 4 bases removed from V and 4 bases from J, the gap between germline ends came to 8 bases. Per germline, CDR1 SQVTM and CDR2 ANQGSEA. There are 12 residues in the CDR3. This CDR3 reads CSVVSDGNTIYF. DNA for the CDR3: TGCAGCGTTGTGTCGGACGGAAACACCATATATTTT.

The table lists this clonotype with many counts. The V call is TRBV4-2, the J call TRBJ2-1; tentative D call: TRBD2 (6 bases). CDR1 and CDR2 (germline): LGHNA, YNFKEQ. Trimming shortened V by 0 bases and J by 4 bases, and 22 bases separated the two germline ends. CDR3 length: 19 residues. The CDR3 DNA is TGTGCCAGCAGCCAAGATAAGGTACAGCTAGCGTTGGAGTACAATGAGCAGTTCTTC. Translating gives CASSQDKVQLALEYNEQFF.

This clonotype was picked up many times. J is TRBJ2-7 and V is TRBV12-5; 7 nucleotides line up with TRBD1. CDR3 length equals 12 residues. The J segment lost 4 bases and the V segment lost 6 bases, leaving 3 bases of the junction unmatched. Germline lookup yields CDR1 LGHNT and CDR2 FRNRAP. CDR3 coding DNA: TGTGCTAGTGGGGACAGGCCGTACGAGCAGTACTTC. Encoded protein: CASGDRPYEQYF.

The chain uses TRBV2 and TRBJ1-1; the match to TRBD1 covers 8 bases. The CDR3 has 15 amino acids. Looked up from germline, CDR1 is SNHLY and CDR2 is FYNNEI. The trim removed 4 bases at V and 5 bases at J, leaving 9 bases unmatched. CDR3 coding DNA: TGTGCCAGCAGTGCTGGCAGGGGGCGAGGAACTGAAGCTTTCTTT. As protein: CASSAGRGRGTEAFF.